These 14 T cell receptor beta chains share one sample of origin, sequenced in a study of T cells in Graves' hyperthyroidism and ophthalmopathy. Amplification targeted TCR beta CDR3 regions from RNA transcripts. HTBI primers drove first-round RT-PCR of the TCR CDR3. MiXCR was run by TCRdb on the multiplex PCR reads, yielding one entry per CDR3 protein. Of about 480,000 distinct CDR3 sequences in the sample, around a quarter are singletons; the top ten hold around 11%. The sample was blood. Receptor source: a woman under 40 with Graves' ophthalmopathy.

This clonotype was counted ten times or more. CDR3 sequence (DNA): TGCAGTGCTAGAGGACTAGCGGGGGGAACCTACGAGCAGTACTTC. It yields the protein CSARGLAGGTYEQYF. The genes are TRBV20-1 and TRBJ2-7; TRBD2 aligns across 13 bases. V trimming: 1 base; J trimming: 2 bases; junction bases outside the gene matches: 2. Germline V gives CDR1 DFQATT, CDR2 SNEGSKA (reference sequence). The CDR3 has 15 residues.

This clonotype was detected ten times or more. CDR3 in DNA: TGCAGTGCTGAGGACAGCCCGAGCTCCTACGAGCAGTACTTC. This encodes CSAEDSPSSYEQYF. V gene TRBV20-1 combines with J gene TRBJ2-7, with a tentative D call TRBD1 (6 bases). Trimming took 5 bases from V and 0 from J, leaving 14 bases between them. CDR3 length: 14 residues. The germline CDR1 and CDR2 sequences are DFQATT and SNEGSKA (reference sequence).

This clonotype was seen many times. The rearrangement joins TRBV6-1 to TRBJ1-5; 9 bases match TRBD1. The CDR3 has 15 residues. CDR1 and CDR2 from the germline V gene are MNHNS and SASEGT. The V gene end was trimmed by 8 bases and the J gene end by 5 bases; junction bases not matched to a gene: 10. CDR3 in amino acids: CASRPGDRVDQPQHF. The CDR3 bases are TGTGCCAGCCGCCCCGGGGACAGGGTCGATCAGCCCCAGCATTTT.

In its sample, this clonotype was seen many times. The V call is TRBV6-2 or TRBV6-3, the J call TRBJ2-5; tentatively, D is TRBD1 (5 bases). The CDR3 covers 13 residues. Trimming took 6 bases from V and 2 from J, leaving 10 bases between them. Germline lookup yields CDR1 MNHEY and CDR2 SVGEGT. The CDR3 coding sequence is TGTGCCAGCAGGCTGACAGCTCAAGAGACCCAGTACTTC. Its protein product is CASRLTAQETQYF.

This sequence joins TRBV6-2 or TRBV6-3 and TRBJ2-7, with TRBD1 identical over 8 bases. V lost 4 bases, J lost 6 bases, and 14 bases stayed unmatched. The CDR3 loop spans 16 amino acids. Germline CDR1 reads MNHEY; CDR2 reads SVGEGT. The CDR3 loop reads CASSSFRTGTICEQYF. The CDR3 nucleotides are TGTGCCAGCAGTTCCTTCCGGACAGGGACGATTTGCGAGCAGTACTTC.

This clonotype has a count of ten or more. The rearrangement joins TRBV11-1 to TRBJ2-5, with TRBD2 matching 12 bases. Germline V CDR1 and CDR2: SGHAT, FQDESV (reference sequence). V was pared by 2 bases and J by 2 bases, with 9 bases of the junction left unmatched. This CDR3 comprises 18 residues. The CDR3 spells CASSLWLAGGRHQETQYF. CDR3 DNA sequence: TGTGCCAGCAGCTTATGGCTAGCGGGGGGGCGTCATCAAGAGACCCAGTACTTC.

V and J are TRBV3-1 and TRBJ2-5; TRBD1 or TRBD2 may be the D gene (6 bases each). The V and J ends lost 6 bases and 5 bases respectively, with 19 bases between them. Germline CDR1 and CDR2: LGHDT and YNNKEL (reference sequence). The CDR3 length is 15 residues. The CDR3 sequence is CASRLQGGRRETQYF. In DNA, the CDR3 is TGTGCCAGCAGACTTCAAGGGGGGCGGAGGGAGACCCAGTACTTC.

This clonotype has just a few counts. The chain carries TRBV30 and TRBJ2-2; 7 positions match TRBD2. Germline V gene sequence: CDR1 GTSNPN, CDR2 SVGIG (reference sequence). The V and J ends lost 3 bases and 3 bases, in that order; junction bases with no gene match: 7. The CDR3 is 15 residues long. For the CDR3, the DNA is TGTGCCTGGAGGCCGAAGGGAGGGTACACCGGGGAGCTGTTTTTT. Protein: CAWRPKGGYTGELFF. Using reference TRBV30 and TRBJ2-2 for the parts outside the CDR3, the full variable domain is SQTIHQWPATLVQPVGSPLSLECTVEGTSNPNLYWYRQAAGRGLQLLFYSVGIGQISSEVPQNLSASRPQDRQFILSSKKLLLSDSGFYLCAWRPKGGYTGELFFGEGSRLTVL.

The V call is TRBV5-1, the J call TRBJ2-2; 8 bases agree with TRBD1. V lost 3 bases, J lost 5 bases, and 6 bases stayed unmatched. Germline V gene lookup returns CDR1 SGHRS and CDR2 YFSETQ. This CDR3 has 15 amino acids. The CDR3 loop is CASSSMRDRTGELFF. The CDR3 coding sequence is TGCGCCAGCAGCTCAATGAGGGACAGGACCGGGGAGCTGTTTTTT.

The sample holds many counts of this clonotype. V gene TRBV10-3 combines with J gene TRBJ1-1; 12 bases are a match to TRBD1. The CDR3 has 19 residues. V lost 2 bases and J lost 1; bases outside the gene matches: 11. The germline V gene has CDR1 ENHRY and CDR2 SYGVKD. CDR3 loop: CAISEAPGQGAGQNTEAFF. The CDR3 DNA reads TGTGCCATCAGTGAGGCCCCGGGACAGGGGGCAGGCCAGAACACTGAAGCTTTCTTT.

A word on this clonotype: The CDR3 does not end in the conserved phenylalanine or tryptophan, so this is likely a read error. Because the CDR3's place on the DNA is in doubt, the DNA is left out and the CDR3 is given as listed by TCRdb. The V gene is TRBV12-3 or TRBV12-4, the J gene TRBJ1-1. The CDR3 spans 15 amino acids, including both terminal residues. This CDR3 is CASSLQQNLNTEACV.

This clonotype was picked up a small number of times. The chain recombines TRBV3-1 with TRBJ1-2; 8 nucleotides match TRBD1. The trim removed 4 bases at V and 10 bases at J, leaving 8 bases unmatched. CDR3 length equals 13 residues. Germline CDR1 LGHDT, CDR2 YNNKEL (reference sequence). Here the CDR3 DNA reads TGTGCCAGCAGCCCCACCTTGACAGGGGCCTACACCTTC. This encodes CASSPTLTGAYTF.

V usage is TRBV20-1 and J usage is TRBJ2-5, with D possibly TRBD2 on 5 matching bases. V was cut by 6 bases and J by 1 base, with 12 bases left in between. The CDR3 is 13 amino acids. Germline V gene sequence: CDR1 DFQATT, CDR2 SNEGSKA (reference sequence). This CDR3 reads CSATTDSQETQYF. The CDR3 DNA sequence: TGCAGTGCCACCACGGACTCCCAAGAGACCCAGTACTTC.

With respect to this clonotype: A much larger clone sits a single nucleotide away, making a read error possible. The genes are TRBV7-9 and TRBJ1-1, with 8 bases aligning to TRBD1. CDR3 length: 12 amino acids. The V segment lost 0 bases and the J segment 10 bases; nucleotides outside the gene matches: 1. CDR1 and CDR2 (germline): SEHNR, FQNEAQ (reference sequence). This CDR3 reads CASSLATGVAFF. The CDR3 DNA reads TGTGCCAGCAGCTTAGCGACAGGGGTAGCTTTCTTT. Full variable domain (remainder filled in from reference TRBV7-9 and TRBJ1-1): DTGVSQNPRHKITKRGQNVTFRCDPISEHNRLYWYRQTLGQGPEFLTYFQNEAQLEKSRLLSDRFSAERPKGSFSTLEIQRTEQGDSAMYLCASSLATGVAFFGQGTRLTVV.